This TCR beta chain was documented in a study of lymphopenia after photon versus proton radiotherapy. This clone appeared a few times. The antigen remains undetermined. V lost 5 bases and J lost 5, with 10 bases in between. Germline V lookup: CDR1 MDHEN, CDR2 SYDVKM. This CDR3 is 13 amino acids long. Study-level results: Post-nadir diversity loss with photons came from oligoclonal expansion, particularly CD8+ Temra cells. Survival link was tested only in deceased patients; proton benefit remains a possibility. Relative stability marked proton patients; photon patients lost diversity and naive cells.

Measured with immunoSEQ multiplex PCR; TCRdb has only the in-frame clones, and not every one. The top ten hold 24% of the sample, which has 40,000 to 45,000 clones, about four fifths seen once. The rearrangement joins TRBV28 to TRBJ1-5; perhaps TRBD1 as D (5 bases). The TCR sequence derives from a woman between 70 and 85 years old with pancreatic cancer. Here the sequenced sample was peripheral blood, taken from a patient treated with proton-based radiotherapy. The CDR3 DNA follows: TGTGCCAGCAGTGGGGGACGCGATCAGCCCCAGCATTTT. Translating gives CASSGGRDQPQHF.